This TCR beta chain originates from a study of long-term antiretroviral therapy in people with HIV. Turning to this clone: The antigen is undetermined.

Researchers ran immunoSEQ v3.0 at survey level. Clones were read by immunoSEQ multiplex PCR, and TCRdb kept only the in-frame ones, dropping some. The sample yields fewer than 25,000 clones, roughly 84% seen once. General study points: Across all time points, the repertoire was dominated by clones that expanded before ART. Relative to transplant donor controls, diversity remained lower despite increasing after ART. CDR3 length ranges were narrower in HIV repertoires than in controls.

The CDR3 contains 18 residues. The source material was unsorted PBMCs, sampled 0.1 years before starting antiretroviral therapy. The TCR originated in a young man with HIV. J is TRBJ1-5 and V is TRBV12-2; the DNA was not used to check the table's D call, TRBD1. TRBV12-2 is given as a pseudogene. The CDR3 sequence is CASRLPKGNPYSNQPQHF. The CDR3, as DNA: TGTGCAAGTCGCCTCCCCAAGGGGAATCCCTATAGCAATCAGCCCCAGCATTTT.